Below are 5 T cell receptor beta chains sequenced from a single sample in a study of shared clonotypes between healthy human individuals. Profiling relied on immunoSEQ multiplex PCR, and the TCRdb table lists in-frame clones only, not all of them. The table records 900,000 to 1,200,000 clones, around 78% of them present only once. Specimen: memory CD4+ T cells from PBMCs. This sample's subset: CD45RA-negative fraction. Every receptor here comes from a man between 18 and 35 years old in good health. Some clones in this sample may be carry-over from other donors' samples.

The CDR3 region is CASTPLEGGLQFF. CDR3 sequence (DNA): TGTGCCAGCACTCCACTCGAGGGAGGCCTCCAGTTCTTC. This chain joins TRBV2 and TRBJ2-1; TRBD2 might be the D (6 bases). V was shortened by 7 bases and J by 13 bases, with 20 bases between the two germline ends. The CDR3 is 13 residues long. The germline V gene has CDR1 SNHLY and CDR2 FYNNEI.

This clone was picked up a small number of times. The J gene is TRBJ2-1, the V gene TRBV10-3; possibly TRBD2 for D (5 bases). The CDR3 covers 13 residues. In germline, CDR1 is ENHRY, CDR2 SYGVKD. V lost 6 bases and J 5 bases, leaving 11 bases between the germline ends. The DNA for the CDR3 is TGTGCCATCAGGGACTCCCCGAACAATGAGCAGTTCTTC. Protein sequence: CAIRDSPNNEQFF.

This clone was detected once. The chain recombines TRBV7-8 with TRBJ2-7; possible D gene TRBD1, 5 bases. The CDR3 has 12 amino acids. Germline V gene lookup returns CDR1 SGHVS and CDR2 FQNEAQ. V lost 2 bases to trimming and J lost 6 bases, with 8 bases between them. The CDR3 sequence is CASSLQGLEQYF. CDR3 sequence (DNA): TGTGCCAGCAGCTTACAGGGTCTCGAGCAGTACTTC.

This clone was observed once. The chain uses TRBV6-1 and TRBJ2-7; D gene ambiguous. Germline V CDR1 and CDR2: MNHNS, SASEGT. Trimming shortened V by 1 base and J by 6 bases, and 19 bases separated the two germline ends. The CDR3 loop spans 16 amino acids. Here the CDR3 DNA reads TGTGCCAGCAGTGAAGGGTCCGGGCTAGTAAGGCGCGAGCAGTACTTC. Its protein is CASSEGSGLVRREQYF.

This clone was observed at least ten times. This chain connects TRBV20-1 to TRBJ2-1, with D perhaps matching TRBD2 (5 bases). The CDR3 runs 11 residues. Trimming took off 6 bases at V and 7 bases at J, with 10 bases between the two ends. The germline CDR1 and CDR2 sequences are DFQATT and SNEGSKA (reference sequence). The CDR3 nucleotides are TGCAGTGCGGCTAGCCGGAATGAGCAGTTCTTC. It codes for CSAASRNEQFF.